Reported below is one TCR beta chain. This sample is drawn from a study of blood T cell repertoires in COVID-19. Clones were sequenced by immunoSEQ multiplex PCR, and TCRdb holds only the in-frame ones, with some missing. This table holds 310,000 or so clones, around 90% found once. CDR1 is SGHNT and CDR2 is YENEEA in the germline V gene. This CDR3 is 14 amino acids long. V lost 2 bases, J lost 5 bases, and 13 bases lay in between. The chain employs TRBV11-3 and TRBJ2-7; D is undetermined. The TCR comes from a woman aged 25 to 39 who had recovered from COVID-19. Material for sequencing was PBMCs or T cells enriched from blood (not recorded which). CDR3 region: CASSLSQSPHEQYF. The CDR3 DNA reads as TGTGCCAGCAGCTTAAGTCAGTCGCCCCACGAGCAGTACTTC.